The present TCR beta chain was sequenced within a study of cytomegalovirus exposure and HLA in healthy donors. Primers included in the PCR were 60 Vbeta and 13 Jbeta primers. Clones were read by immunoSEQ multiplex PCR, and TCRdb kept only the in-frame ones, dropping some. The table lists 130,000 to 150,000 clones, 73% of them singletons. Trimming removed 4 bases from V and 3 bases from J; junction bases left unmatched: 6. CDR3 length: 15 amino acids. Germline CDR1 reads MDHEN; CDR2 reads SYDVKM. The genes are TRBV28 and TRBJ1-2, with 9 bases identical to TRBD1. The receptor's source is a human donor in good health. The sequenced material came from PBMCs. The CDR3 loop reads CASSSPTGGYYGYTF. For the CDR3, the DNA is TGTGCCAGCAGTTCCCCGACAGGGGGTTACTATGGCTACACCTTC.